This T cell receptor beta chain was captured by sequencing in a study of T cell clonality in common variable immunodeficiency. General observations from the study: Shared TCRbeta clones were fewer between CVID subjects than controls.

Produced via immunoSEQ multiplex PCR; TCRdb's table is partial and in-frame only. There are tens of thousands of clones in the sample, none observed a single time. The CDR3 consists of 15 residues. Germline V CDR1 and CDR2: SGHNT, YYREEE (reference sequence). This clone has ten or more counts. Antigen: not known. The read ends 3 residues shy of where the CDR3 ends; the end is completed using the germline J gene. The V call is TRBV5-4, the J call TRBJ1-2; weak D call: TRBD1 (5 bases). The TCR sequence derives from a person aged 18 to 75 in good health. Sequencing was performed on peripheral blood mononuclear cells. CDR3 residues: CASSLDRGGVETYTF. The DNA read from the CDR3 is TGTGCCAGCAGCTTGGATCGCGGGGGGGTGGAGACC.